These T cell receptor beta chains were read from a single sample in a study of shared T cell receptors in the human thymus. Clones were read by immunoSEQ multiplex PCR, and TCRdb kept only the in-frame ones, dropping some. The data contain about 500,000 clones, more than 75% of them seen just once; the ten biggest clones take up 0.013%. These data also featured in a second study, about human thymus T cells.

The material sequenced was thymocytes. The receptors originated from a boy less than two years old with a congenital heart defect. Each CDR3 is given with its conserved first and last residue. Fields, in order: J gene, clone size, CDR3 length, D gene, V gene, CDR3 DNA, CDR3 protein. A D gene is named only where the DNA matches it firmly. Where a row states a size, it is once, few, many or the class of an expanded clone; other rows omit it.

j_gene: TRBJ1-1; abundance: few; len: 17; d_gene: -; v_gene: TRBV5-6; CDR3nt: TGTGCCAGCAGCTTGCCACCAGCCTACAGGGAAAACACTGAAGCTTTCTTT; CDR3aa: CASSLPPAYRENTEAFF
j_gene: TRBJ2-2; abundance: -; len: 18; d_gene: TRBD2; v_gene: TRBV4-3; CDR3nt: TGCGCCAGCAGCCATATAACTAGCGGGAGGGCCTTCCCCGGGGAGCTGTTTTTT; CDR3aa: CASSHITSGRAFPGELFF
j_gene: TRBJ2-3; abundance: -; len: 16; d_gene: -; v_gene: TRBV7-9; CDR3nt: TGTGCCAGCAGCTCCTATGGTCGGGAGCTGGGAGATACGCAGTATTTT; CDR3aa: CASSSYGRELGDTQYF
j_gene: TRBJ2-2; abundance: -; len: 14; d_gene: -; v_gene: TRBV7-2; CDR3nt: TGTGCCAGCAGCTTAAGTTTAGGGGACGGGGAGCTGTTTTTT; CDR3aa: CASSLSLGDGELFF
j_gene: TRBJ2-1; abundance: -; len: 14; d_gene: TRBD2; v_gene: TRBV14; CDR3nt: TGTGCCAGCAGCCAAGCCTCGGGGGGCAATGAGCAGTTCTTC; CDR3aa: CASSQASGGNEQFF
j_gene: TRBJ2-7; abundance: -; len: 14; d_gene: TRBD2; v_gene: TRBV6-5; CDR3nt: TGTGCCACCAAGTCGCGGGAGGGCCTCTCCGAGCAGTACTTC; CDR3aa: CATKSREGLSEQYF
j_gene: TRBJ2-1; abundance: -; len: 14; d_gene: TRBD2; v_gene: TRBV6-5; CDR3nt: TGTGCCAGCAGTTACATAGCGGGGGCGGGTGAGCAGTTCTTC; CDR3aa: CASSYIAGAGEQFF
j_gene: TRBJ2-1; abundance: -; len: 18; d_gene: TRBD2; v_gene: TRBV5-6; CDR3nt: TGTGCCAGCAACTTGAATCGGGGGCGACTAGCGGGAGTGGATGAGCAGTTCTTC; CDR3aa: CASNLNRGRLAGVDEQFF
j_gene: TRBJ1-1; abundance: -; len: 13; d_gene: -; v_gene: TRBV10-1; CDR3nt: TGCGCCAGCAGTGCACCCACGACAGGTGAAGCTTTCTTT; CDR3aa: CASSAPTTGEAFF
j_gene: TRBJ1-5; abundance: -; len: 18; d_gene: TRBD1; v_gene: TRBV19; CDR3nt: TGTGCCAGTAGTACATCTGTCCGGGACAGGGGCCCAAATTGGCCCCAGCATTTT; CDR3aa: CASSTSVRDRGPNWPQHF
j_gene: TRBJ2-7; abundance: -; len: 14; d_gene: TRBD2; v_gene: TRBV2; CDR3nt: TGTGCCAGCAGTGGACTAGCGGGATTCTACGAGCAGTACTTC; CDR3aa: CASSGLAGFYEQYF